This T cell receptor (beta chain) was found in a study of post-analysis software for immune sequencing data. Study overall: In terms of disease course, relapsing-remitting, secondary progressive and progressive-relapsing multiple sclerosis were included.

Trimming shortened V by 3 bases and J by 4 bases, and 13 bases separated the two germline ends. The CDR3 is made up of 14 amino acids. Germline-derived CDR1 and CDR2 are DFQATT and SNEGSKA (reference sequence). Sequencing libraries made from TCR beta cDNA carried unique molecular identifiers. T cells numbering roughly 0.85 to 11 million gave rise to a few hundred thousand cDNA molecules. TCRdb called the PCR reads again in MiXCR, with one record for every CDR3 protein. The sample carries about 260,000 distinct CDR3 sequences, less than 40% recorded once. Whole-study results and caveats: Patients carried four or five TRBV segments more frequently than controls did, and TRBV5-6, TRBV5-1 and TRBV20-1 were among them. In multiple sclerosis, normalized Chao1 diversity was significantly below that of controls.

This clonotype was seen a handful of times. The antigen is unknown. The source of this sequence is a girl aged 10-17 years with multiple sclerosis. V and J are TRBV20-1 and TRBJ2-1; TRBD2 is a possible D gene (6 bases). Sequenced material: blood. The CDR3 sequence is CSASFGGEYNEQFF. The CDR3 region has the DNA TGCAGTGCTAGCTTCGGCGGGGAATACAATGAGCAGTTCTTC.